The clone carrying this T cell receptor beta chain was seen just once. Its target is unknown. Per the germline V gene, CDR1 is MNHEY and CDR2 is SVGAGI. Trimming took 0 bases from V and 0 from J; bases not matched to a gene: 4. This CDR3 region has 16 residues. This entry is derived from a study of CD8 T cells in Susac syndrome. Whole-study results and caveats: That the number of individuals in its TCR sequencing and HLA analysis was relatively small was acknowledged by the study.

Sequencing of TCR beta was carried out in blood CD8+ and CD4+ T cells. TEMRA cells were FACS-enriched, unlike CD8+ and CD4+ T cells, which were negatively isolated. The RNA input was about 0.45 to 1 ug, and it was reverse transcribed with random hexamers. immunoSEQ multiplex PCR amplified TCR beta CDR3 across 54 Vbeta, 13 Jbeta. Each CDR3 protein gets one entry after TCRdb re-called the immunoSEQ multiplex PCR reads with MiXCR. The sample includes about 430,000 distinct CDR3 sequences, 75% to 90% of them seen just once. The chain combines TRBV6-5 with TRBJ1-1, with 7 bases matching TRBD1. The receptor was isolated from a human donor with multiple sclerosis. Source material: CD8+ T cells from PBMCs. CDR3 nucleotide sequence: TGTGCCAGCAGTTACTCTCCAGGGGGAATGAACACTGAAGCTTTCTTT. Its translation: CASSYSPGGMNTEAFF.